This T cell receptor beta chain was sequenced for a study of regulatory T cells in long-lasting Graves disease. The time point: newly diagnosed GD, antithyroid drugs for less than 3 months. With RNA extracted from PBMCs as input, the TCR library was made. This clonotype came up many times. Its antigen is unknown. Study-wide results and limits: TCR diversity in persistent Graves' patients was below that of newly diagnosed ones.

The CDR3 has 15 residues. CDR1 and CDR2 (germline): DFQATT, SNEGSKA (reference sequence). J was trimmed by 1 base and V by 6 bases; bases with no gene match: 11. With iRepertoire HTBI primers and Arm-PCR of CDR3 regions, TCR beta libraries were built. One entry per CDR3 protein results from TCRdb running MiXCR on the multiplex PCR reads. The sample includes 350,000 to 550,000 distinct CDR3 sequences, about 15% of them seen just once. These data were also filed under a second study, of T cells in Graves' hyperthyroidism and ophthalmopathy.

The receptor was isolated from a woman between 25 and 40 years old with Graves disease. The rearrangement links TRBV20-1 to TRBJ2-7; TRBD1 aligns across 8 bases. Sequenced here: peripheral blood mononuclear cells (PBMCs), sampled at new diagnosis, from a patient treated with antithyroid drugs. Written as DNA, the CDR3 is TGCAGTGCCCCTTTGGTCGACAGGGGATCCTACGAGCAGTACTTC. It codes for CSAPLVDRGSYEQYF.